Listed here are 12 T cell receptor beta chains from one sample, sequenced in a study of radiation and T cells in renal cell carcinoma. Time point specified: blood 4 weeks post-SBRT, at nephrectomy. Regarding treatment: 15 Gy SBRT to primary tumor, nephrectomy 4 weeks later. The data were produced by immunoSEQ multiplex PCR, yet TCRdb's version contains in-frame clones alone and is incomplete. This table has about 43,000 clones, about 82% appearing once. Here the sequenced sample was blood, taken from a patient whose treatment included radiotherapy and nephrectomy. All receptors come from a woman aged 70-85 years with renal cell carcinoma.

The rearrangement links TRBV27 to TRBJ1-4, with 10 bases identical to TRBD1. Unmatched junction bases numbered 8, after V lost 5 bases and J lost 8 bases. The germline V gene has CDR1 MNHEY and CDR2 SMNVEV (reference sequence). The CDR3 has 15 residues. The CDR3 region is CASSPGTGAKEKLFF. The CDR3 nucleotides read TGTGCCAGCAGTCCCGGGACAGGGGCGAAGGAAAAACTGTTTTTT. The whole variable domain, remainder taken from reference TRBV27 and TRBJ1-4, is EAQVTQNPRYLITVTGKKLTVTCSQNMNHEYMSWYRQDPGLGLRQIYYSMNVEVTDKGDVPEGYKVSRKEKRNFPLILESPSPNQTSLYFCASSPGTGAKEKLFFGSGTQLSVL.

The V gene is TRBV6-5, the J gene TRBJ1-2; maybe TRBD1 (5 bases). The CDR3 length is 15 residues. The germline CDR1 and CDR2 sequences are MNHEY and SVGAGI. Deletions cut 8 bases from V and 1 base from J, with 17 bases between. CDR3 DNA: TGTGCCAGCCCCGGGGGGGTCGGTGGTAACTATGGCTACACCTTC. It yields the protein CASPGGVGGNYGYTF.

CDR3 in DNA: TGTGCCAGCAGCTTAAGGCGGGGACAGGGGGAATACGAGCAGTACTTC. Translation: CASSLRRGQGEYEQYF. The J gene is TRBJ2-7, the V gene TRBV11-3; TRBD1 aligns across 11 bases. The V and J ends lost 2 bases and 4 bases, in that order; junction bases with no gene match: 7. Germline loops: CDR1 SGHNT, CDR2 YENEEA. This CDR3 is built from 16 residues.

V is TRBV11-3 and J is TRBJ2-1; D call uncertain. The CDR3 length is 12 residues. Trimming stripped 0 bases from V and 10 bases from J, with 7 bases between. Germline assignment: CDR1 SGHNT and CDR2 YENEEA. The CDR3 region is CASSLEVGEQFF. The CDR3 nucleotides are TGTGCCAGCAGCTTAGAGGTGGGGGAGCAGTTCTTC.

The rearrangement joins TRBV19 to TRBJ2-6; 8 bases fit TRBD1. The length of the CDR3 is 18 residues. V lost 5 bases and J lost 4; bases outside the gene matches: 13. Germline assignment: CDR1 LNHDA and CDR2 SQIVND (reference sequence). The CDR3 DNA follows: TGTGCCAGTAGTGATGCCGGACAGGGAGTAGGAGGGGCCAACGTCCTGACTTTC. Protein product: CASSDAGQGVGGANVLTF.

The V and J genes are TRBV6-6 and TRBJ1-1; D gene unclear. Trimming stripped 6 bases from V and 1 base from J, with 9 bases between. The CDR3 is 13 amino acids. Per germline, CDR1 MNHNY and CDR2 SVGAGI (reference sequence). This CDR3 is CASRPPENTEAFF. CDR3 bases: TGTGCCAGCAGGCCGCCCGAGAACACTGAAGCTTTCTTT.

This clone occurred once. The chain combines TRBV7-9 with TRBJ1-4; no clear D gene. CDR3 size: 14 residues. Trimming pared 4 bases from V and 6 bases from J, leaving 12 bases between. CDR1 is SEHNR, CDR2 FQNEAQ, per germline (reference sequence). CDR3 protein: CASSSLVGDEKLFF. CDR3 nucleotide sequence: TGTGCCAGCAGCTCCCTGGTGGGCGATGAAAAACTGTTTTTT.

This chain uses TRBV5-8 with TRBJ1-3; D gene ambiguous. This CDR3 spans 15 amino acids. Germline V gene data show CDR1 as SGHTS and CDR2 as YDEGEE. Between the trimmed V and J ends, which lost 0 bases and 2 bases, there was a span of 9 bases. CDR3 nucleotides: TGTGCCAGCAGCTTGGCGGGCACTGCTGGAAACACCATATATTTT. Residues: CASSLAGTAGNTIYF. Full variable domain (missing parts from reference TRBV5-8 and TRBJ1-3): EAGVTQSPTHLIKTRGQQATLRCSPISGHTSVYWYQQALGLGLQFLLWYDEGEERNRGNFPPRFSGRQFPNYSSELNVNALELEDSALYLCASSLAGTAGNTIYFGEGSWLTVV.

This clone has a single count. The chain couples TRBV5-6 to TRBJ1-1; D possibly corresponds to TRBD1 (5 bases). V was pared by 3 bases and J by 7 bases, with 16 bases between. The germline V gene encodes CDR1 SGHDT and CDR2 YYEEEE. CDR3 length: 14 residues. CDR3 in amino acids: CASSSIQGVGEAFF. The CDR3, as DNA: TGTGCCAGCAGCTCCATTCAGGGAGTCGGTGAAGCTTTCTTT.

This clone has just a few counts. This rearrangement joins TRBV4-1 to TRBJ2-7; D is unresolved. CDR3 length: 16 amino acids. The germline V gene has CDR1 MGHRA and CDR2 YSYEKL. V was clipped by 1 base and J by 2 bases, with 15 bases between them. DNA for the CDR3: TGCGCCAGCAGCCAAGTGATCGCGGACGCAACCTACGAGCAGTACTTC. Translated, it gives CASSQVIADATYEQYF.

The chain uses TRBV5-4 and TRBJ2-7; 8 bases are a match to TRBD2. The length of the CDR3 is 19 residues. Germline V gene lookup returns CDR1 SGHNT and CDR2 YYREEE (reference sequence). V shed 3 bases, J shed 4 bases, and the junction held 21 bases outside the gene matches. The CDR3 here is CASSSTGTSFQGPRYEQYF. The CDR3 DNA follows: TGTGCCAGCAGCTCCACCGGGACTAGTTTTCAAGGCCCCAGATACGAGCAGTACTTC.

In regard to this clone: The sample contains more than one DNA sequence encoding this CDR3. The chain links TRBV9 to TRBJ2-5; 10 bases are a match to TRBD2. The CDR3 has 15 residues. J gave up 5 bases and V 0 bases, and 4 bases lay outside the gene matches. Germline lookup yields CDR1 SGDLS and CDR2 YYNGEE. DNA of the CDR3: TGTGCCAGCAGCGTAGACAGCGGGAGGGGGGAGACCCAGTACTTC. Protein sequence: CASSVDSGRGETQYF.